This note documents a single T cell receptor beta chain sequence. Its antigen remains unidentified. No much larger clone is present one base from it, and per-base qualities are unavailable. This entry belongs to a study of blood T cell repertoires in COVID-19 (dated by TCRdb to 2020 to 2022). For the wider study: Collaborator samples came from the United States, Italy and Spain and covered acute and convalescent phases of COVID-19. The prospective study material was composed of cDNA or gDNA derived from T cells, B-cell-depleted T cells, or PBMCs. The dataset comprised deeply sampled blood TCRbeta repertoires from subjects exposed to, actively infected with, or recovered from COVID-19. The repertoires were released in a freely available public database intended as a resource for research on the immune response to SARS-CoV-2. The samples were drawn from two sources: the first 160 participants of the ongoing ImmuneRACE study, and fewer than 1,500 subjects contributed by 6 global collaborators. Nearly every sample came with metadata listing a de-identified subject ID, COVID-19 status, age in years and sex. Where available, HLA class I and class II types were obtained from metadata supplied by the sample provider rather than from assay-based typing. Broad study findings and their caveats: Clinical and demographic metadata were provided uncurated, with the amount varying by source and participant.

CDR1 and CDR2 are drawn from the germline V gene: MGHRA, YSYEKL. The germline ends are 14 bases apart after V is trimmed by 1 base and J by 4 bases. Reading from cysteine to phenylalanine, the CDR3 counts 15 amino acids. Only the CDR3 DNA is retained, 45 bases long and in frame from the first base. TCRbeta CDR3 regions were amplified from genomic DNA by means of the immunoSEQ Assay, a bias-controlled multiplex PCR. From the authors' description of their analysis: The number of nucleated cells in each sample was estimated by amplification of reference gene primers within the assay. Sequence reads were collapsed and filtered to measure the absolute abundance of every unique TCRbeta CDR3 rearrangement. For each sample, productive Simpson clonality was calculated as the square root of Simpson's diversity index over productive rearrangements. What TCRdb holds here is the immuneACCESS table cut down to in-frame rearrangements. Part of the clones is not present; checked against another copy, under half of the missing clones reflect an unresolved V gene, and the others are unexplained. For V, J and clone size, that table is used; D and trimming come from the DNA. The sample records some 290,000 clones, around 87% of which are singletons. The top ten clones comprise roughly 2% of the sample.

Samples from volunteer blood donors who had recovered from COVID-19 were contributed by a second Seattle source. Collaborating institutions collected whole blood in K2EDTA tubes following their own protocols. For TCRbeta analysis, collaborator samples were shipped as frozen whole blood, as isolated PBMCs, or as DNA extracted from either sample type. The source of this sequence is a woman between 50 and 59 years old who had recovered from COVID-19. Sample: peripheral blood. This receptor chain uses TRBV4-1 and TRBJ2-7; D gene: possibly TRBD1, on 5 matching bases. CDR3 protein: CASSQAQVAGYEQYF. Read as DNA, the sequence is TGCGCCAGCAGCCAAGCGCAGGTGGCAGGGTACGAGCAGTACTTC.